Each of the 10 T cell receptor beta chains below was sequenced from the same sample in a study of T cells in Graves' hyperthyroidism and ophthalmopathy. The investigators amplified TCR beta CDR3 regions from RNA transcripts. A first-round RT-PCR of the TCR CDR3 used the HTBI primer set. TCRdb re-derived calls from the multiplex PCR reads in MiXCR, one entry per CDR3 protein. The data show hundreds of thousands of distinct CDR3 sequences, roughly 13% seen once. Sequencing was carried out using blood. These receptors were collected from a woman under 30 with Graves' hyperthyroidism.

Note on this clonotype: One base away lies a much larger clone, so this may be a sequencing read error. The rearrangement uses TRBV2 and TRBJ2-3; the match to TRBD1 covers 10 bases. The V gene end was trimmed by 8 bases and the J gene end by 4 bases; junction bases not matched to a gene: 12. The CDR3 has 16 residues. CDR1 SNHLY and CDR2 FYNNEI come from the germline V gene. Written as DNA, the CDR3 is TGTGCCAGCGGACCCTCGAGGGGACAGGGGCCAGATACGCAGTATTTT. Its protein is CASGPSRGQGPDTQYF.

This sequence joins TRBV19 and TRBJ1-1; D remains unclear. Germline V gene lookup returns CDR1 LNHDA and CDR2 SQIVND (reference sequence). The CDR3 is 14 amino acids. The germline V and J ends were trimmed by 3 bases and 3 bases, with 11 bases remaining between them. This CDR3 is CASSMNPSYTEAFF. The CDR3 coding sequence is TGTGCCAGTAGTATGAATCCATCCTACACTGAAGCTTTCTTT.

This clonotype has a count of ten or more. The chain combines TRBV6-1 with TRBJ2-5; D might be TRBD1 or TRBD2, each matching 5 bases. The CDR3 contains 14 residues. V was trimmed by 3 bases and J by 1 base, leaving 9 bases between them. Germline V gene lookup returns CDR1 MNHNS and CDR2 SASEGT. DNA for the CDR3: TGTGCCAGCAGTGACCCTGGGACCCAAGAGACCCAGTACTTC. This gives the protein CASSDPGTQETQYF.

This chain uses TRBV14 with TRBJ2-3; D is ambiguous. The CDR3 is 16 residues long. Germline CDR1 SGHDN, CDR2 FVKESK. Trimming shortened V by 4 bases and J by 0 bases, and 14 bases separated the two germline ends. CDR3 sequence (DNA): TGTGCCAGCAGCCTAAAGGGTATGGCGAGCACAGATACGCAGTATTTT. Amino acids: CASSLKGMASTDTQYF.

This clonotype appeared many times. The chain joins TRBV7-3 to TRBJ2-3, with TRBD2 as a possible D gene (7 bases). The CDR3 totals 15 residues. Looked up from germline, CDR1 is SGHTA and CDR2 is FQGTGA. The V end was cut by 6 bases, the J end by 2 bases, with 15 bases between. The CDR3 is CASSHRGGATDTQYF. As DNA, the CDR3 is TGTGCCAGCAGTCATAGGGGGGGAGCCACAGATACGCAGTATTTT.

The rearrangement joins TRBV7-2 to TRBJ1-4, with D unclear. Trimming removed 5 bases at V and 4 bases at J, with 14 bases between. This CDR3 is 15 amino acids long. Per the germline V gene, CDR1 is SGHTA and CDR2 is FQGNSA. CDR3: CASSVGGHSNEKLFF. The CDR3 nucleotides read TGTGCCAGCAGCGTAGGAGGGCATAGTAATGAAAAACTGTTTTTT.

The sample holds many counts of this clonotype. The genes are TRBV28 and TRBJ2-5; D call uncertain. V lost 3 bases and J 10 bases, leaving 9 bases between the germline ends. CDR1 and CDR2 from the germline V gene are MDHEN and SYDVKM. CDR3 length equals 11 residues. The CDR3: CASSFFGVQYF. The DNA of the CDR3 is TGTGCCAGCAGTTTTTTTGGCGTCCAGTACTTC. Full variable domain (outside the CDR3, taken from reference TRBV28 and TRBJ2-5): DVKVTQSSRYLVKRTGEKVFLECVQDMDHENMFWYRQDPGLGLRLIYFSYDVKMKEKGDIPEGYSVSREKKERFSLILESASTNQTSMYLCASSFFGVQYFGPGTRLLVL.

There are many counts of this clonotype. In DNA form, the CDR3 reads TGCGCCAGCAGCTTGGAGCAGAGCACAGATACGCAGTATTTT. It yields the protein CASSLEQSTDTQYF. V gene TRBV5-1 combines with J gene TRBJ2-3; D is ambiguous. Germline V gene data show CDR1 as SGHRS and CDR2 as YFSETQ. V lost 0 bases and J 0 bases, leaving 5 bases between the germline ends. The length of the CDR3 is 14 residues.

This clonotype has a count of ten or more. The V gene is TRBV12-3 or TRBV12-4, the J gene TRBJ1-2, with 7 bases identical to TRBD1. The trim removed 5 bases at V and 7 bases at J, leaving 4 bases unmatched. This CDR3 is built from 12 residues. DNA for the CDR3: TGTGCCAGCAGTCCCTACAGGGGTGGCTACACCTTC. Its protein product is CASSPYRGGYTF.

Here the CDR3 DNA reads TGTGCCAGCAGCCAAGGTCCCGGGGCAGGGCGACTGATACTCCCAGAGACCCAGTACTTC. It yields the protein CASSQGPGAGRLILPETQYF. V and J are TRBV14 and TRBJ2-5, with D perhaps given as TRBD1 or TRBD2 (5 bases each). From germline, CDR1 is SGHDN and CDR2 FVKESK. V lost 1 base and J lost 4, with 28 bases in between. This CDR3 contains 20 residues.